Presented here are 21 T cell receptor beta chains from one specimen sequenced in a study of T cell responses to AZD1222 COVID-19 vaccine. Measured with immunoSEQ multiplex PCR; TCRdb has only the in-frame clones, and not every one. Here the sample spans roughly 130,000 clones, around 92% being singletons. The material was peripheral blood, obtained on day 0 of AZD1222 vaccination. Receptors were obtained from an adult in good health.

In DNA, the CDR3 is TGTGCCAGCACCCGCCTTCGGGACACCGGGGAGCTGTTTTTT. Amino acids: CASTRLRDTGELFF. This chain connects TRBV6-5 to TRBJ2-2, with unresolved D. V dropped 7 bases and J dropped 3 bases, with 12 bases sitting between them. This CDR3 is 14 amino acids long. CDR1 and CDR2 from the germline V gene are MNHEY and SVGAGI.

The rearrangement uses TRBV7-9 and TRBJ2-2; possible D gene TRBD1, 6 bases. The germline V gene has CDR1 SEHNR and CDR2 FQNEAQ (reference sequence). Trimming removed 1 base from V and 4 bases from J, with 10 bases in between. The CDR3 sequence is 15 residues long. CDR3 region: CASSLVTGSTGELFF. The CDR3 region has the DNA TGTGCCAGCAGCTTAGTTACAGGGAGCACCGGGGAGCTGTTTTTT.

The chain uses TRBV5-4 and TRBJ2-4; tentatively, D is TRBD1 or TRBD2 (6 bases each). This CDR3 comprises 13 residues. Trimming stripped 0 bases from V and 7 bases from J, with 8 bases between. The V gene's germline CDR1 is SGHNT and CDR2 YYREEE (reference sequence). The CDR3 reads CASSLEGGNIQYF. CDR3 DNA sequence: TGTGCCAGCAGCTTGGAAGGGGGGAACATTCAGTACTTC. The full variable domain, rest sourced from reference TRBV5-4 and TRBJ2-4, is ETGVTQSPTHLIKTRGQQVTLRCSSQSGHNTVSWYQQALGQGPQFIFQYYREEENGRGNFPPRFSGLQFPNYSSELNVNALELDDSALYLCASSLEGGNIQYFGAGTRLSVL.

The CDR3 loop is CASSIRPGGDTEAFF. The CDR3 bases are TGTGCCAGTAGTATTCGTCCAGGGGGAGACACTGAAGCTTTCTTT. The rearrangement uses TRBV19 and TRBJ1-1; 7 positions match TRBD1. Germline CDR1 is LNHDA and CDR2 is SQIVND (reference sequence). V lost 3 bases and J lost 3; bases outside the gene matches: 7. CDR3 length: 15 residues.

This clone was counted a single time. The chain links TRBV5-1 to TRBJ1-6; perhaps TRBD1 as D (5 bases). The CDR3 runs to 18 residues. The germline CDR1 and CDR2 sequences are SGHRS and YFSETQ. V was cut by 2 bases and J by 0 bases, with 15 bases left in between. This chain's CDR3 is CASSFRGDSSSYNSPLHF. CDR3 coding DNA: TGCGCCAGCAGCTTTCGAGGGGACTCTAGCTCCTATAATTCACCCCTCCACTTT.

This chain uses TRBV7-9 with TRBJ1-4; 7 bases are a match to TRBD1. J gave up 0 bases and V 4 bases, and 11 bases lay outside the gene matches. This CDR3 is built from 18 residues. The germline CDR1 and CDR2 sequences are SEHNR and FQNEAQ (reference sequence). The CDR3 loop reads CASSSYRDRETTNEKLFF. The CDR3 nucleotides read TGTGCCAGCAGCTCCTACCGGGACAGAGAAACAACTAATGAAAAACTGTTTTTT.

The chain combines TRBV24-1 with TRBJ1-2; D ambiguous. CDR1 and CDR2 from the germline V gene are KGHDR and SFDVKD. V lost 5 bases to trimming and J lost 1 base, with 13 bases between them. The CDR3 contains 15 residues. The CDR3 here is CATSGLEGSNYGYTF. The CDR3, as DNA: TGTGCCACCAGTGGGCTGGAAGGTAGTAACTATGGCTACACCTTC.

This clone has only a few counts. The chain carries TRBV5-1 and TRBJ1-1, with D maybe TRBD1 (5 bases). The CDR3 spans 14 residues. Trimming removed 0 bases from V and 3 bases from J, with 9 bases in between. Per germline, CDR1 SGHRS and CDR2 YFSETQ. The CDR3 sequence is CASSLGGRHTEAFF. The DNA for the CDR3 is TGCGCCAGCAGCTTGGGGGGACGGCACACTGAAGCTTTCTTT.

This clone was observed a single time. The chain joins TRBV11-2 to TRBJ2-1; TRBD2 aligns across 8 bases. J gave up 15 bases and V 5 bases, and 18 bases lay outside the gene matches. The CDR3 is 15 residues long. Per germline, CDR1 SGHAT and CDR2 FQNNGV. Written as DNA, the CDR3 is TGTGCCAGCAGCCCCGTAGGGTCGCGTAGCGGGAAGTTGTTCTTC. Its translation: CASSPVGSRSGKLFF.

The CDR3 reads CASSMGRLGTDTQYF. The CDR3 DNA follows: TGTGCCAGTAGTATGGGCCGGCTCGGGACAGATACGCAGTATTTT. The rearrangement uses TRBV19 and TRBJ2-3, with D uncertain. The CDR3 covers 15 residues. The germline V and J ends were trimmed by 3 bases and 3 bases, with 13 bases remaining between them. Germline lookup yields CDR1 LNHDA and CDR2 SQIVND (reference sequence).

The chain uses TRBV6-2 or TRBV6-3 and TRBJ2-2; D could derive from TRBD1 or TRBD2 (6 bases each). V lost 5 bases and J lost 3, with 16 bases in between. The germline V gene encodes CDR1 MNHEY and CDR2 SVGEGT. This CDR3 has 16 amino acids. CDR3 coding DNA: TGTGCCAGCAGTCCCTACAGGGAGGTTGACACCGGGGAGCTGTTTTTT. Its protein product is CASSPYREVDTGELFF.

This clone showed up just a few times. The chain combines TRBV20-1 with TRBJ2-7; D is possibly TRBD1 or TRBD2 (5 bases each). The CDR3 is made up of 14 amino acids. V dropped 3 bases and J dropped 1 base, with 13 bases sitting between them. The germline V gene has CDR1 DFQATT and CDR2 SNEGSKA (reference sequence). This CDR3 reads CSASPGTASYEQYF. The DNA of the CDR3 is TGCAGTGCTAGTCCCGGGACGGCGTCCTACGAGCAGTACTTC.

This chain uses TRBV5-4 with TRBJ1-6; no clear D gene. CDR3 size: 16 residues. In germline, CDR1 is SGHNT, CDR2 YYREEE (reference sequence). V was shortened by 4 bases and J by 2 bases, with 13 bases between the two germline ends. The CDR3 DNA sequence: TGTGCCAGCAGCCCTAGGGAGGGCACCTATAATTCACCCCTCCACTTT. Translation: CASSPREGTYNSPLHF. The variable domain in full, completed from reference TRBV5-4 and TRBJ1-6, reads ETGVTQSPTHLIKTRGQQVTLRCSSQSGHNTVSWYQQALGQGPQFIFQYYREEENGRGNFPPRFSGLQFPNYSSELNVNALELDDSALYLCASSPREGTYNSPLHFGNGTRLTVT.

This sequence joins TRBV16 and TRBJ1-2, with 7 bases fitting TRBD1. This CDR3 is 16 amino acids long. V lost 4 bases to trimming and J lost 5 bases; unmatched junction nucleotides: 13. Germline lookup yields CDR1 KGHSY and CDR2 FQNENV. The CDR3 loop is CASSPTGSGGPYGYTF. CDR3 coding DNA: TGTGCCAGCAGCCCGACAGGGTCCGGGGGGCCTTATGGCTACACCTTC.

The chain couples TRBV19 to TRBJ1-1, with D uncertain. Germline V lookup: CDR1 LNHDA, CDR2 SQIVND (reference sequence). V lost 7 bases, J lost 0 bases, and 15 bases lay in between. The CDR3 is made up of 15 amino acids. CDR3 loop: CASTHLSVLNTEAFF. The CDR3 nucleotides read TGTGCCAGTACCCATCTAAGTGTGTTGAACACTGAAGCTTTCTTT.

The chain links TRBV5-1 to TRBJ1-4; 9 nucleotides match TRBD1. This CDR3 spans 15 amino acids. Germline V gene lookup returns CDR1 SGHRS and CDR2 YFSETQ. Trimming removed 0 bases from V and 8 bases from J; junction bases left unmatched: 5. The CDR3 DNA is TGCGCCAGCAGCTTGGTTGGGACAGGGAACGAAAAACTGTTTTTT. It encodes CASSLVGTGNEKLFF.

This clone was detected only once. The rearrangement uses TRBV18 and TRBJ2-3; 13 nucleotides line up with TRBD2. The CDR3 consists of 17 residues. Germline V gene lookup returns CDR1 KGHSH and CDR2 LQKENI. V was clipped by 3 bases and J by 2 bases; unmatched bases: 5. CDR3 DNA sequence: TGTGCCAGCTCACCTCCAGGACTAGCGGGGGCCACAGATACGCAGTATTTT. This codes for CASSPPGLAGATDTQYF.

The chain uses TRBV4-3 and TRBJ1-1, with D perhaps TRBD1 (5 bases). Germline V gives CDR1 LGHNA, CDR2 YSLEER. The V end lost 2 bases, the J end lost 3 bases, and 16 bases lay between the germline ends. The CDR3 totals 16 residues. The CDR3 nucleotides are TGCGCCAGCAGCCAACTGATGGGGGGGAGGTACACTGAAGCTTTCTTT. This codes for CASSQLMGGRYTEAFF.

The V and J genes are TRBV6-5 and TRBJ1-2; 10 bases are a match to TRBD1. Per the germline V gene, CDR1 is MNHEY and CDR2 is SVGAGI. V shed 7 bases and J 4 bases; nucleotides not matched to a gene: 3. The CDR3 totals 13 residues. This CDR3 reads CASTRTGGYGYTF. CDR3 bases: TGTGCCAGCACCCGGACAGGGGGCTATGGCTACACCTTC.

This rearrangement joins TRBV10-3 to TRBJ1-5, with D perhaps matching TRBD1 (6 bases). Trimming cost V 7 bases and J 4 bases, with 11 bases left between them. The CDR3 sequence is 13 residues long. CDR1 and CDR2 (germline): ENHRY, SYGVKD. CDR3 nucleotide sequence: TGTGCCATCACAGCAGACAGGAATCAGCCCCAGCATTTT. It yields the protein CAITADRNQPQHF.

This chain's CDR3 is CASSVKQGAGNQPQHF. In DNA form, the CDR3 reads TGCGCCAGCAGCGTCAAACAGGGGGCAGGCAATCAGCCCCAGCATTTT. The chain recombines TRBV4-1 with TRBJ1-5; 9 bases agree with TRBD1. Germline values: CDR1 MGHRA, CDR2 YSYEKL. The CDR3 spans 16 residues. J was trimmed by 2 bases and V by 5 bases; bases with no gene match: 7.